This T cell receptor (beta chain) was captured in a study of T-cell reconstitution after alpha-beta-depleted transplantation in children. Study observations and caveats: Surviving thymic progenitors and recipient T cells were the source of high TCRbeta diversity at day 60 in some patients. In patients about two months after transplant, alpha-beta T cells reportedly arose from several hundred expanded graft clones. Fresh T-cell production supplied most of the T-cell counts and diversity seen one year after transplant.

A TCRbeta library incorporating unique molecular identifiers was prepared. One entry per CDR3 protein results from TCRdb running MiXCR on the PCR reads. The table records roughly 250,000 distinct CDR3 sequences, around 7.5% of them present only once. Ten or more counts support this clonotype. As yet, its antigen is unknown. This CDR3 has 13 residues. V lost 8 bases to trimming and J lost 5 bases, with 15 bases between them. Germline loops: CDR1 SQVTM, CDR2 ANQGSEA. The rearrangement uses TRBV29-1 and TRBJ1-4, with D unresolved. The source was PBMCs, mostly from graft donor cells, collected 180 days after TCRalphabeta/CD19-depleted stem cell transplant. The receptor comes from a male patient younger than 18 who had a stem cell transplant for acute lymphoblastic leukemia, so the T cells may come from the graft donor. DNA for the CDR3: TGCAGCCCCAGCTACCGGGTCAATGAAAAACTGTTTTTT. It yields the protein CSPSYRVNEKLFF.